This entry lists 15 T cell receptor beta chains sequenced from one sample in a study of blood T cells in healthy people across ages (dated by TCRdb to between 2014 and 2017). The receptor library was made with 5' RACE. TCRdb records Illumina HiSeq 2500 as the sequencer. The second PCR ran for about 6 to 12 cycles and used a J-beta primer mix along with a sample-barcoded 5' primer. TCRdb reprocessing: public reads trimmed at Q25 with fastp, clones called with MiXCR, in-frame beta chains kept. One record per CDR3 amino acid sequence lists the most common genes and DNA. This sample has about a million distinct CDR3 sequences in its table, and around 48% of those were observed once. Jointly, the top ten make up 13% of the sample. Sample: blood. The receptors were gathered from a man aged 25-45 years in good health.

Here the CDR3 DNA reads TGTGCCAGCAGCTTTGTGACGAGCCTCGTCACCGGGGAGCTGTTTTTT. This gives the protein CASSFVTSLVTGELFF. The chain combines TRBV7-9 with TRBJ2-2; no clear D gene. V lost 3 bases and J 4 bases, leaving 15 bases between the germline ends. Germline CDR1 reads SEHNR; CDR2 reads FQNEAQ (reference sequence). This CDR3 has 16 amino acids.

This clonotype was seen more than once but under ten times. The chain combines TRBV6-2 or TRBV6-3 with TRBJ1-1; tentative D call: TRBD1 (5 bases). Trimming cost V 4 bases and J 1 base, with 10 bases left between them. The germline gives CDR1 MNHEY, CDR2 SVGEGT. The CDR3 has 14 residues. The CDR3 loop reads CASSSHTGNTEAFF. In nucleotides, the CDR3 is TGTGCCAGCAGTTCTCACACAGGGAACACTGAAGCTTTCTTT.

The J gene is TRBJ2-1, the V gene TRBV6-5; D gene ambiguous. The last part of the DNA fits TRBJ2-7 better; the J call may be wrong. The CDR3 contains 16 residues. The germline gives CDR1 MNHEY, CDR2 SVGAGI. The CDR3 region is CASSRKPGPPPDEQYF. For the CDR3, the DNA is TGTGCCAGCAGCCGTAAACCAGGACCGCCGCCCGACGAGCAGTACTTC.

In its sample, this clonotype was seen once. This chain joins TRBV11-2 and TRBJ2-7; D is uncertain. Looked up from germline, CDR1 is SGHAT and CDR2 is FQNNGV. V lost 3 bases, J lost 2 bases, and 11 bases lay in between. CDR3 length: 14 residues. The CDR3 DNA reads TGTGCCAGCAGCTTCGGATCGGCCACCTACGAGCAGTACTTC. Translation: CASSFGSATYEQYF. The entire variable domain, with the rest obtained from reference TRBV11-2 and TRBJ2-7, is as follows: EAGVAQSPRYKIIEKRQSVAFWCNPISGHATLYWYQQILGQGPKLLIQFQNNGVVDDSQLPKDRFSAERLKGVDSTLKIQPAKLEDSAVYLCASSFGSATYEQYFGPGTRLTVT.

The V gene is TRBV28, the J gene TRBJ2-5; D possibly corresponds to TRBD2 (7 bases). The DNA end is a closer match to TRBJ2-7, so the J assignment may be wrong. The length of the CDR3 is 14 residues. The germline V gene encodes CDR1 MDHEN and CDR2 SYDVKM. The CDR3 is CASTGGRRTYEQYF. CDR3 nucleotides: TGTGCCAGCACCGGGGGGCGCAGGACCTACGAGCAGTACTTC.

This clonotype was found a few times. This chain uses TRBV12-3 or TRBV12-4 with TRBJ1-2, with D possibly matching TRBD1 (5 bases). V was trimmed by 5 bases and J by 8 bases, leaving 18 bases between them. The CDR3 totals 14 residues. The CDR3 here is CASSRVGPAGGYTF. DNA for the CDR3: TGTGCCAGCAGTCGCGTGGGGCCAGCCGGGGGCTACACCTTC.

This rearrangement joins TRBV10-3 to TRBJ1-1; tentative D call: TRBD1 (5 bases). CDR1 and CDR2 (germline): ENHRY, SYGVKD. The CDR3 is made up of 16 amino acids. The germline V and J ends were trimmed by 7 bases and 0 bases, with 18 bases remaining between them. The CDR3 region has the DNA TGTGCCATCACTCCGAGGGACGACAGTCTGAACACTGAAGCTTTCTTT. The encoded protein is CAITPRDDSLNTEAFF.

This clonotype was seen more than once but under ten times. The chain couples TRBV20-1 to TRBJ2-3; a weak D match, TRBD1 (7 bases). This CDR3 comprises 12 residues. CDR1 and CDR2 from the germline V gene are DFQATT and SNEGSKA (reference sequence). V lost 6 bases and J 8 bases, leaving 15 bases between the germline ends. This chain's CDR3 is CSAQRGRGTQYF. The CDR3 bases are TGCAGTGCCCAAAGGGGGCGGGGTACGCAGTATTTT.

The gene calls are TRBV29-1 and TRBJ1-1, with 8 bases lining up with TRBD1. Germline CDR1 SQVTM, CDR2 ANQGSEA. The CDR3 contains 13 residues. The V segment lost 8 bases and the J segment 1 base; nucleotides outside the gene matches: 6. For the CDR3, the DNA is TGCAGCACCCTGACAGGGGCGAACACTGAAGCTTTCTTT. Protein sequence: CSTLTGANTEAFF.

This clonotype has only one observation. The CDR3: CASSQDAGWDEQYF. The CDR3 DNA sequence: TGCGCCAGCAGCCAAGACGCAGGGTGGGATGAGCAGTACTTC. The gene calls are TRBV4-3 and TRBJ2-5, with D maybe TRBD1 (5 bases). CDR3 length: 14 residues. Germline CDR1 LGHNA, CDR2 YSLEER. V gave up 0 bases and J gave up 11 bases, with 16 bases separating them.

This clonotype was observed a handful of times. The V and J genes are TRBV18 and TRBJ2-4, with 8 bases lining up with TRBD2. Germline assignment: CDR1 KGHSH and CDR2 LQKENI. This CDR3 comprises 15 residues. With 3 bases clipped from V and 13 bases from J, the junction kept 14 bases outside the gene matches. The CDR3 sequence: CASSPEGVSAGEQYF. CDR3 coding DNA: TGTGCCAGCTCACCCGAGGGGGTATCAGCGGGGGAGCAGTACTTC.

This clonotype was recorded once. V is TRBV12-3 or TRBV12-4 and J is TRBJ1-1; D is perhaps TRBD1 (6 bases). This CDR3 region has 16 residues. The ends were cut back, 6 bases at V and 0 bases at J, with 17 bases in the middle. CDR3 sequence reads: CASSVGRGKVNTEAFF. The DNA for the CDR3 is TGTGCCAGCAGCGTCGGTAGGGGGAAGGTGAACACTGAAGCTTTCTTT.

The V gene is TRBV4-2, the J gene TRBJ2-5, with D possibly called TRBD1 or TRBD2 (5 bases each). The tail of the sequence fits TRBJ2-7 better, so the J call may be wrong. Germline V gene data show CDR1 as LGHNA and CDR2 as YNFKEQ. This CDR3 region has 14 residues. CDR3 nucleotides: TGTGCCAGCAGCCAAGAGGGGGTAGTCTGCGAGCAGTACTTC. Protein: CASSQEGVVCEQYF.

The chain has TRBV3-1 and TRBJ2-1; TRBD2 might be the D (5 bases). The germline CDR1 and CDR2 sequences are LGHDT and YNNKEL (reference sequence). Trimming took off 1 base at V and 5 bases at J, with 9 bases between the two ends. The CDR3 contains 14 residues. CDR3 in DNA: TGTGCCAGCAGCCAAGGATCGGGGAACAATGAGCAGTTCTTC. Translating it yields CASSQGSGNNEQFF.

V usage is TRBV20-1 and J usage is TRBJ2-1; 10 bases are shared with TRBD2. The DNA end favors TRBJ2-7, so the J call may be wrong. The CDR3 covers 17 residues. From germline, CDR1 is DFQATT and CDR2 SNEGSKA (reference sequence). CDR3 sequence reads: CSARQREGRGSYNEQYF. The CDR3 DNA sequence: TGCAGTGCTAGACAGCGGGAGGGCCGTGGCTCCTACAATGAGCAGTACTTC.